This T cell receptor (beta chain) was retrieved from a study of blood T cell repertoires in COVID-19. Per the authors' pipeline: Scientists estimated how many nucleated cells there were by amplifying reference gene primers. Clones were sequenced by immunoSEQ multiplex PCR, and TCRdb holds only the in-frame ones, with some missing. That table is the source of V, J and clone size, and D and trimming were worked out from the DNA. The sample gives some 290,000 clones, more than 75% of which show up once; about 2.3% is in the top ten. This CDR3 region has 12 residues. V trimming: 3 bases; J trimming: 9 bases; junction bases outside the gene matches: 4. The germline V gene has CDR1 LGHDT and CDR2 YNNKEL (reference sequence). Ages ranged from about 18 to 89 years, with residence in more than 20 US areas.

This TCR came from a woman aged 40 to 50 with acute COVID-19. The sequenced sample was PBMCs or T cells enriched from blood (not recorded which). V gene TRBV3-1 (or the pseudogene TRBV3-2) combines with J gene TRBJ2-5, with 7 nucleotides matching TRBD2. The CDR3: CASSHGGMAQYF. Written as DNA, the CDR3 is TGTGCCAGCAGCCACGGGGGGATGGCCCAGTACTTC.